The rows below give T cell receptor beta chains drawn from one sample of a study of response to subunit inactivated influenza vaccine. One entry per CDR3 protein, called by TCRdb with MiXCR from the RT-PCR reads. The sample includes hundreds of thousands of distinct CDR3 sequences, less than 20% seen only once; the top ten take around 10%. This material consisted of PBMCs from blood, taken approximately 13 days after vaccination. These receptors were obtained from a man over 45 who received an inactivated influenza vaccine. CDR3s leave out the opening cysteine and the closing phenylalanine or tryptophan. The order of the fields is V gene, J gene, clone size, CDR3 protein. Clone size appears in some rows only: once, few, many, or a class for an expanded clone.

>TRBV5-6|TRBJ1-2|few
ASSPFLRTDNFYT
>TRBV20-1|TRBJ2-1|few
SAVDRPYNEQF
>TRBV5-1|TRBJ2-3|.
ASSLVRRSTDTQY
>TRBV29-1|TRBJ2-5|.
SVEQSWTGRGETQY
>TRBV30|TRBJ2-7|many
AWSVEGYEQY
>TRBV29-1|TRBJ2-7|.
SVEVRDRSYEQY
>TRBV7-2|TRBJ2-1|few
ASSNSGSVDNEQF
>TRBV5-6|TRBJ2-7|many
ASSRIGTGRWEQY
>TRBV7-2|TRBJ2-5|.
ASSPLPVAETQY
>TRBV7-8|TRBJ2-1|many
ASNERGVLNEQF
>TRBV20-1|TRBJ2-3|.
SARDPTSGANTQY
>TRBV29-1|TRBJ2-5|.
SVVASGGYETQY
>TRBV5-1|TRBJ2-3|.
ASSISFDTQY
>TRBV7-8|TRBJ2-3|few
ASSLKSRLAGGQTDTQY
>TRBV7-2|TRBJ2-3|few
ASSRTQGPSTDTQY
>TRBV6-2/TRBV6-3|TRBJ2-7|.
ASRPTTASYEQY
>TRBV27|TRBJ2-7|.
ASSPGTGKYEQY
>TRBV10-3|TRBJ2-3|many
AIRGQGTSTDTQY
>TRBV5-5|TRBJ1-2|few
ASSPTGQASYGYT
>TRBV5-1|TRBJ2-1|many
ASSLAGTGFYNEQF
>TRBV4-2|TRBJ2-3|few
ASSQFPGTAFTDTQY
>TRBV12-3/TRBV12-4|TRBJ2-7|few
ASSFLGFARNEQY
>TRBV9|TRBJ2-5|.
ASSAGTSGRLETQY
>TRBV20-1|TRBJ2-1|few
SALGGGASNEQF
>TRBV9|TRBJ2-2|few
ASSPRWTDAGELF
>TRBV25-1|TRBJ2-5|.
ASSEAGTGRQETQY
>TRBV5-1|TRBJ2-5|.
ASSLSSSPETQY
>TRBV5-5|TRBJ2-1|.
ASSFQKVEQF
>TRBV20-1|TRBJ1-2|many
SAMFRQANYGYT
>TRBV6-5|TRBJ2-7|.
ASSYSTVISYEHY
>TRBV29-1|TRBJ2-3|few
SVEPRLAGRTDTQY
>TRBV6-1|TRBJ2-3|.
ASHDRGRTDTQY
>TRBV5-1|TRBJ2-7|.
ASSLYRGLAYEQY
>TRBV20-1|TRBJ2-3|few
SARGTHTDTQY
>TRBV4-3|TRBJ2-1|few
ASSQEHAGNEQF
>TRBV4-3|TRBJ2-7|many
ASSQVERGEQY
>TRBV5-1|TRBJ2-7|few
ASSLGRMREEQY
>TRBV7-9|TRBJ2-7|few
ASSTSGTYSYEQY
>TRBV28|TRBJ2-7|few
ASSPRSLQGSYEQY
>TRBV29-1|TRBJ2-5|few
SVGKYQETQY
>TRBV20-1|TRBJ2-1|.
SARRGGEQF
>TRBV7-9|TRBJ2-2|.
ASSLYRLDSNTGELF
>TRBV6-4|TRBJ2-7|many
ASSEGTESYEQY
>TRBV5-1|TRBJ1-6|.
ASSSGKTNSPLH
>TRBV7-9|TRBJ1-4|.
ASTRTGTGEKLF
>TRBV30|TRBJ1-1|.
AWNHQSGGRAEAF
>TRBV27|TRBJ2-5|few
ASSLYQGRETQY
>TRBV9|TRBJ2-2|.
ASSVEGLAGSWGTGELF
>TRBV10-1|TRBJ2-7|.
ASSESTGDEQY
>TRBV5-1|TRBJ2-1|once
ASSSSGTGYNEQF